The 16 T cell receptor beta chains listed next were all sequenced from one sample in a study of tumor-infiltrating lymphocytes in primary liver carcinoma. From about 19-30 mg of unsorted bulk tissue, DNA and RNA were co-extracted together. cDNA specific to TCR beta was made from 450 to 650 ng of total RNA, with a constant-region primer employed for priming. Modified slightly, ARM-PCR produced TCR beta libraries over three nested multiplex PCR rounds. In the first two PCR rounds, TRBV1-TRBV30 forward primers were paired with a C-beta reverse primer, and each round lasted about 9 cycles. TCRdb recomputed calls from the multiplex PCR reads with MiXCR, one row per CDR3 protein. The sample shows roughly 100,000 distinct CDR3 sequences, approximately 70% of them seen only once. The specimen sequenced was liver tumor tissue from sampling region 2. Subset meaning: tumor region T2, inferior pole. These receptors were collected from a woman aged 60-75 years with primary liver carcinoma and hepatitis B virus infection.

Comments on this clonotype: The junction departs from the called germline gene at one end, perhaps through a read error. The CDR3 DNA sequence: TGTGCCAGCAGCTTAATGGGCCTAGCGGGATTGAGAGTCCTCACAGATACACAGTATTTT. It specifies CASSLMGLAGLRVLTDTQYF. The chain combines TRBV11-2 with TRBJ2-3; 9 bases agree with TRBD2. Germline assignment: CDR1 SGHAT and CDR2 FQNNGV. This CDR3 is 20 amino acids long.

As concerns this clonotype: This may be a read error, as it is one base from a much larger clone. Written as DNA, the CDR3 is TGTGCCAGCAGCCACGGGACAGGGGTTGACATAAACATTCAGTACTTC. The encoded protein is CASSHGTGVDINIQYF. The V call is TRBV28, the J call TRBJ2-4; TRBD1 matches 10 bases. The CDR3 has 16 residues. The ends lost 6 bases at V and 6 bases at J; junction bases unmatched: 11. Germline-derived CDR1 and CDR2 are MDHEN and SYDVKM.

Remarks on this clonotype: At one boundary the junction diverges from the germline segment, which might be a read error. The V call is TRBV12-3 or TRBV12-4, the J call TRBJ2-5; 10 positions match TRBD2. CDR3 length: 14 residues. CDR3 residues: CASRAGTSVGTKYF. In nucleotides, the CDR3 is TGTGCCAGCAGGGCCGGGACTAGCGTAGGGACCAAGTACTTC.

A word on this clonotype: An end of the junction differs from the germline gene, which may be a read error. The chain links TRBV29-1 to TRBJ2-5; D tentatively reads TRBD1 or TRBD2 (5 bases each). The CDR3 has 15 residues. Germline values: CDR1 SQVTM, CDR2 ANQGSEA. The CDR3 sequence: CGVEGATGEQETQYF. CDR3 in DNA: TGCGGCGTTGAAGGGGCTACCGGGGAACAGGAGACCCAGTACTTC. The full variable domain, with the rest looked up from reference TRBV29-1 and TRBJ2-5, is SAVISQKPSRDICQRGTSLTIQCQVDSQVTMMFWYRQQPGQSLTLIATANQGSEATYESGFVIDKFPISRPNLTFSTLTVSNMSPEDSSIYLCGVEGATGEQETQYFGPGTRLLVL.

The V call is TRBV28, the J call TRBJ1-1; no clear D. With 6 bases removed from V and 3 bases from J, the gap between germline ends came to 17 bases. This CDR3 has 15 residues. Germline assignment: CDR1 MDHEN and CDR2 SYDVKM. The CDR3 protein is CASSRPGDRHTEAFF. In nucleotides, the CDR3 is TGTGCCAGCAGCCGCCCCGGGGATCGGCACACTGAAGCTTTCTTT.

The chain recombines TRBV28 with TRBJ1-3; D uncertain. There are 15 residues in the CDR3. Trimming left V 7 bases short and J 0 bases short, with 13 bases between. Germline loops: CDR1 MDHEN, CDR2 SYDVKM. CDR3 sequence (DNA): TGTGCCAGCATCCGACACACGTTCTCTGGAAACACCATATATTTT. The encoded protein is CASIRHTFSGNTIYF.

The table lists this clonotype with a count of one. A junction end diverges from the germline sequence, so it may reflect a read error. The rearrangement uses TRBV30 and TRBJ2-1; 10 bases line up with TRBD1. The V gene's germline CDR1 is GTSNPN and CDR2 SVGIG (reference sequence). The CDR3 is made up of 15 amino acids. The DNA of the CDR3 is TGTGCCTGGAAAATCCTGGGACAGGGGAACAATGAGCAGCTCTTC. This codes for CAWKILGQGNNEQLF.

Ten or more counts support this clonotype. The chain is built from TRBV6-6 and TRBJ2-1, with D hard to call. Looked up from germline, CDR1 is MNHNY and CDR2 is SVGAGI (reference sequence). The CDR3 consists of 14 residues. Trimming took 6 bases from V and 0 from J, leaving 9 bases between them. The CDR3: CASRPASSYNEQFF. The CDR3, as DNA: TGTGCCAGCAGGCCGGCGAGCTCCTACAATGAGCAGTTCTTC.

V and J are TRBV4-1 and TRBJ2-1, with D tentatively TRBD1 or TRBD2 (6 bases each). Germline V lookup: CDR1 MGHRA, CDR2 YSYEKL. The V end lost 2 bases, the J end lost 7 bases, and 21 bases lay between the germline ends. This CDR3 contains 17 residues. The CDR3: CASSQSKLGGNINEQFF. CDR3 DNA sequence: TGCGCCAGCAGCCAATCCAAACTAGGGGGGAATATTAATGAGCAGTTCTTC.

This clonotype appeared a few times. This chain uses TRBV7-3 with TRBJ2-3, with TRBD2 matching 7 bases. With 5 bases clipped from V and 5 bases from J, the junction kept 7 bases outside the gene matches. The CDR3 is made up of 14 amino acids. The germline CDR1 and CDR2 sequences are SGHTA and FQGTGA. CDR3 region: CASSNGLDRDTQYF. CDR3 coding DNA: TGTGCCAGCAGCAATGGACTAGACAGAGATACGCAGTATTTT.

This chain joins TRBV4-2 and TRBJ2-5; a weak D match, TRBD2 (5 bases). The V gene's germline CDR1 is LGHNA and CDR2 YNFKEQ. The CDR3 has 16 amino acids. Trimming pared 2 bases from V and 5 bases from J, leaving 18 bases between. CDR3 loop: CASSQNLTSGSETQYF. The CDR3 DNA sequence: TGTGCCAGCAGCCAAAATTTAACTAGTGGGAGTGAGACCCAGTACTTC.

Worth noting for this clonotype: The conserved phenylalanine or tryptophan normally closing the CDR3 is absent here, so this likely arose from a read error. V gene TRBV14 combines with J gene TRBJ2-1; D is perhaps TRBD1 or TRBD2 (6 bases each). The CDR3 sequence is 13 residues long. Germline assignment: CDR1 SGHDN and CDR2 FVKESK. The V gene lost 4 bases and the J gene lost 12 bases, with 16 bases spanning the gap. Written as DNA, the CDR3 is TGTGCCAGCAGCCGACAACAGGGAGGTGTGCAGTTCTCC. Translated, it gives CASSRQQGGVQFS.

CDR3 sequence: CANTAGIELYNEQFF. CDR3 bases: TGTGCCAACACCGCGGGGATTGAGCTCTACAATGAGCAGTTCTTC. This chain uses TRBV28 with TRBJ2-1; TRBD2 is a possible D gene (6 bases). Germline CDR1 MDHEN, CDR2 SYDVKM. This CDR3 is built from 15 residues. The ends were cut back, 10 bases at V and 3 bases at J, with 19 bases in the middle.

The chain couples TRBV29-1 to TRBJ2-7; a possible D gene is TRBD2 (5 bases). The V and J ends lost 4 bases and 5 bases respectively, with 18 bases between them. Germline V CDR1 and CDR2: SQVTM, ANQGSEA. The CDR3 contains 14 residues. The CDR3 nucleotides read TGCAGCGTTGGAAAAGCGGTGAGCAGAAACGAGCAGTACTTC. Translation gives CSVGKAVSRNEQYF.

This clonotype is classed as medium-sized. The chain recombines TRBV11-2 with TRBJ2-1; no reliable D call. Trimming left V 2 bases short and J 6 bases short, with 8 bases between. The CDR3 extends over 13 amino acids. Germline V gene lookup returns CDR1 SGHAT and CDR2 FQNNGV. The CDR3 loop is CASSLLQSNEQFF. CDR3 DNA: TGTGCCAGCAGCTTATTGCAGAGCAATGAGCAGTTCTTC.

This CDR3 is CTGSPVRGAGGRYGYTF. Written as DNA, the CDR3 is TGTACCGGCAGTCCAGTTCGAGGTGCGGGAGGAAGGTATGGCTACACCTTC. V and J are TRBV11-2 and TRBJ1-2; no clear D. CDR3 length: 17 residues. Germline V gives CDR1 SGHAT, CDR2 FQNNGV.